This T cell receptor beta chain stems from a study of blood T cell repertoires in COVID-19 (TCRdb year 2020). At the level of the whole study: The collaborator samples originated in the United States, Italy and Spain and spanned the acute and convalescent phases of COVID-19. Where HLA class I and class II types were available, the types were taken from metadata supplied by the sample provider, not from assay-based typing. The repertoires were released in a freely available public database intended as a resource for research on the immune response to SARS-CoV-2. Samples were obtained from the ongoing ImmuneRACE study (first 160 participants) and from 1,254 subjects provided by 6 global collaborators. The dataset comprised deeply sampled blood TCRbeta repertoires from subjects exposed to, actively infected with, or recovered from COVID-19. Sample metadata almost always included a de-identified subject ID, COVID-19 status, age in years and sex. The material from the prospective study consisted of cDNA or gDNA derived from T cells, B-cell-depleted T cells, or PBMCs.

General conclusions and limits of the study: How much clinical and demographic metadata was included differed by source and by participant, and the metadata was provided uncurated.

TCRbeta CDR3 regions were amplified from genomic DNA by means of the immunoSEQ Assay, a bias-controlled multiplex PCR. The study's own analysis went as follows. Within the assay, amplification of reference gene primers was used to estimate how many nucleated cells each sample contained. To quantify the absolute abundance of each unique TCRbeta CDR3 rearrangement, sequence reads were collapsed and filtered. Productive Simpson clonality was computed per sample as the square root of Simpson's diversity index over productive rearrangements. TCRdb took over this immuneACCESS table, retaining in-frame rearrangements with V and J assigned. Such tables are incomplete; in checked studies, under half of the missing clones stem from an unresolved V gene, and the remainder is unexplained. Clonal size and the V and J genes are those of that table, whereas D and trimming came from the DNA. This sample is represented by hundreds of thousands of clones; about 87% of them were singletons. The ten biggest clones cover less than 3% of the sample.

Spanning cysteine to phenylalanine, the CDR3 consists of 11 amino acids. Only the CDR3 region is kept as DNA, spanning 33 bases read in frame from base 1. Participants in the prospective study were enrolled through a virtual design, were aged roughly 18 to 95 years, and lived in roughly 26 United States geographic areas. In the prospective study, participants were assigned to cohorts based on the clinical history participants reported in a screening survey and a study questionnaire. For ImmuneRACE Cohort 3, a participant was defined as recovered based on two consecutive negative NP/OP PCR tests, clearance by a healthcare professional, or resolution of symptoms. In the prospective study, whole blood, serum and a nasopharyngeal or oropharyngeal swab were collected from each participant by mobile phlebotomists. Prospective study participants could optionally give additional blood draws and questionnaires over a roughly 2-month period. Before DNA extraction, prospective study blood samples were shipped either frozen or at room temperature.

Turning to this clone: It has no known antigen specificity. Base qualities are not provided; no much larger clone lies one nucleotide away.

The receptor's source is a woman aged 50 to 65 who had recovered from COVID-19. What was sequenced was PBMCs or T cells enriched from blood (not recorded which). Here the chain combines TRBV21-1 and TRBJ1-3. TRBV21-1 is listed as a pseudogene. The DNA sequence is given as TGTGCCAGGACGGGTGGAAACACCATATATTTT. Its product reads: CARTGGNTIYF.